This T cell receptor (beta chain) was observed in a study of T cells in Graves' hyperthyroidism and ophthalmopathy (dated by TCRdb to 2018 to 2020). Study-level background: Peripheral blood samples were taken at initial diagnosis, before any treatment was given. Following sampling, methimazole starting at 30 mg daily was given to hyperthyroidism patients, and high-dose intravenous methylprednisolone was given to ophthalmopathy patients. The 75 to 100 discovery patients were randomly split 7:3 into training and test sets. Prospective prediction of ophthalmopathy was tested in an independent validation cohort of 18 to 20 hyperthyroidism patients and 17 patients who later progressed to ophthalmopathy. The paper reports TCR Vbeta CDR3 sequencing of approximately 140 peripheral blood samples: 43 ophthalmopathy, roughly 74 hyperthyroidism and around 17 progressor patients. Thyroid tissue and blood T-cell repertoires from six or seven Graves' hyperthyroidism patients were also compared in the study. To identify TCR V-J signatures that set the groups apart, the researchers used a discovery cohort of 100 patients, made up of fewer than 50 with Graves' ophthalmopathy and about 60 with stable Graves' hyperthyroidism. Findings and caveats that apply to the study as a whole: Blood samples also contained most of the expanded thyroid clonotypes (frequency above 0.001), which suggests that blood repertoires may reflect thyroid immune responses. In validation, the model predicted progression to ophthalmopathy with approximately 71% sensitivity and approximately 74% specificity, a median of 6.5 months before onset. Sample size was not statistically predetermined, and blinding of investigators to group allocation was not performed. Ophthalmopathy was separated from stable hyperthyroidism by a 13 V-J signature model, with around 90% sensitivity and about 81% specificity obtained in cross-validation and 80%/75% obtained in testing.

Based on the germline V gene, the CDR1 and CDR2 sequences are ENHRY and SYGVKD. The CDR3 runs 15 residues from the cysteine to the phenylalanine. CDR3 DNA is the only sequence kept; it has 45 bases, read in frame from the first base. Deletion took 10 bases off V and 7 bases off J, with a span of 22 bases between the germline ends. Graves' hyperthyroidism was defined as stable when no progression to ophthalmopathy occurred over 18 months of follow-up. The hyperthyroidism patients were between 18 and 65 years old and newly diagnosed, with a disease duration of less than 2 months. Any patient with an uncontrolled infection, another autoimmune disease, pregnancy or lactation was excluded. Diagnoses were based on clinical symptoms, serum thyroxine and TRAb, thyroid ultrasound and orbital computed tomography. PBMCs were separated from under 12 ml of fresh peripheral blood using Ficoll-Paque density gradient centrifugation. Total RNA was extracted with Trizol reagent, and quality was checked on an Agilent 2100 Bioanalyzer.

A note on this clonotype: Its cognate antigen has yet to be identified. No qualities accompany the bases; no much larger clone lies one base away.

TCR beta CDR3 regions were amplified from RNA transcripts. A first-round RT-PCR of the TCR CDR3 used the HTBI primer set with the Qiagen OneStep RT-PCR kit. Libraries were constructed in a second round of multiplex PCR, after which size selection and purification were carried out. Paired-end sequencing of the libraries was performed with 100 bp reads on an Illumina HiSeq2000. Turning to the authors' computational methods: SOAPnuke was used to process the raw data, with reads discarded if the reads contained adapters or uncalled bases, had a mean Phred below 15, or lacked an exact constant-primer or identifier match. High-quality paired reads were merged with COPE v1.2.5, and unique nucleotide sequences were defined as clonotypes. MiTCR v1.1 was used to align clonotypes to the IMGT TRBV, TRBD and TRBJ reference segments. Analysis was restricted to V-J combinations with a frequency above 0.0001, which covered roughly 99% of repertoires. A TCS score was defined as the ratio between F50 (clonal expansion) and ExV (chaos), using BLOSUM62-based TCRdist between CDR3 peptides within each V-J. Welch's t-statistics and random forest reduced fewer than 550 V-J features to 13, which were used in a naive Bayes classifier (R e1071). TCRdb cleaned the public reads at Q25 with fastp, built clones with MiXCR and kept in-frame beta chains. Rows are unified per CDR3 protein, each entry keeping the most common DNA and genes. TCRdb, not the authors, supplied the V and J calls. In all, the sample holds about 340,000 distinct CDR3 sequences, and about 18% of those were seen once. Less than 65% of the sample is held by the ten biggest clonotypes.

The clonotype was recovered from a woman aged 50 to 60 with Graves' hyperthyroidism. Input material: blood. The V and J genes are TRBV10-3 and TRBJ2-2; the D gene cannot be resolved beyond TRBD1 or TRBD2, each matching 6 bases. The CDR3 corresponds to CASRSGATTGGELFF. In nucleotide form, the sequence is TGTGCCAGCAGGTCGGGGGCCACAACGGGCGGGGAGCTGTTTTTT.